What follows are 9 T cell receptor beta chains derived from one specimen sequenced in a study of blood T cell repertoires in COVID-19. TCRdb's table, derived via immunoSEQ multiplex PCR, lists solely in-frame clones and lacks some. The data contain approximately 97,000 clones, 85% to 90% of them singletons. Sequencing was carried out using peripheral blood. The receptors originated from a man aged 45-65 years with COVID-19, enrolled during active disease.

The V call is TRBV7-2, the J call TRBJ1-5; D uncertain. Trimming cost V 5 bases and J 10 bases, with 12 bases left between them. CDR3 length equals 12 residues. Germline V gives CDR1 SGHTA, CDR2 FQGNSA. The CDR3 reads CASSPVGGPQHF. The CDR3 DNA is TGTGCCAGCAGCCCCGTGGGAGGACCCCAGCATTTT. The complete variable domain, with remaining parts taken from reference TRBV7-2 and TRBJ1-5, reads GAGVSQSPSNKVTEKGKDVELRCDPISGHTALYWYRQSLGQGLEFLIYFQGNSAPDKSGLPSDRFSAERTGGSVSTLTIQRTQQEDSAVYLCASSPVGGPQHFGDGTRLSIL.

DNA of the CDR3: TGTGCCAGCAGCCCACTACAGGGTGGGACTGAAGCTTTCTTT. Translating gives CASSPLQGGTEAFF. The genes are TRBV7-8 and TRBJ1-1; maybe TRBD1 (6 bases). Germline V lookup: CDR1 SGHVS, CDR2 FQNEAQ. V gave up 5 bases and J gave up 5 bases, with 15 bases separating them. This CDR3 is 14 amino acids long.

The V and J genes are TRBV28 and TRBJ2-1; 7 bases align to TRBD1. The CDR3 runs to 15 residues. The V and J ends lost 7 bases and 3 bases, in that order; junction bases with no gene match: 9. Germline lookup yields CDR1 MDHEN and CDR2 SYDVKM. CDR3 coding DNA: TGTGCCAGCAACAGACAGGGAACTAGCTACAATGAGCAGTTCTTC. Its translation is CASNRQGTSYNEQFF.

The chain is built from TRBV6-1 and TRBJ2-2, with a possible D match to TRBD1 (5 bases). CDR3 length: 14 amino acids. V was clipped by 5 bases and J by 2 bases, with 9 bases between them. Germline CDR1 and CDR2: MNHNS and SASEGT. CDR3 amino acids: CASSLQGNTGELFF. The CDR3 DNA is TGTGCCAGCAGTTTGCAGGGAAACACCGGGGAGCTGTTTTTT.

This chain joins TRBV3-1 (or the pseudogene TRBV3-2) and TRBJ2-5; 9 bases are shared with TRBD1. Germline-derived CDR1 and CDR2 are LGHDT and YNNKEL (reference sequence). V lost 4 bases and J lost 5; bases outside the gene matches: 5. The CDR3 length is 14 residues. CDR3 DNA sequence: TGTGCCAGCAGCCCGACAGGGGGTCGGGAGACCCAGTACTTC. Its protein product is CASSPTGGRETQYF.

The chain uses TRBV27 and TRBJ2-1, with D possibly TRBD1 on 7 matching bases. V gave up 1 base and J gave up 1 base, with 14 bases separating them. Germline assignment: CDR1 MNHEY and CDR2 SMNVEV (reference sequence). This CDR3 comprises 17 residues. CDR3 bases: TGTGCCAGCAGTTTATACGGAGGGGGCGCTTCCTACAATGAGCAGTTCTTC. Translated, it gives CASSLYGGGASYNEQFF.

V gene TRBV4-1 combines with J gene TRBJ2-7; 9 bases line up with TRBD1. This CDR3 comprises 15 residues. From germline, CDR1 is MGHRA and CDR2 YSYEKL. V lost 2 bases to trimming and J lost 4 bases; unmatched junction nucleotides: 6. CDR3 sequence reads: CASSQTGTGNYEQYF. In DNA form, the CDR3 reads TGCGCCAGCAGCCAAACCGGGACAGGGAATTACGAGCAGTACTTC.

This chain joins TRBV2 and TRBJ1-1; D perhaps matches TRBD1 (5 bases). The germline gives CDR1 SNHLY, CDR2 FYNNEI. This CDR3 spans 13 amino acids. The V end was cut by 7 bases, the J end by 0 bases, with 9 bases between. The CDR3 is CASTRTLNTEAFF. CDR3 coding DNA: TGTGCCAGCACCAGGACACTGAACACTGAAGCTTTCTTT.

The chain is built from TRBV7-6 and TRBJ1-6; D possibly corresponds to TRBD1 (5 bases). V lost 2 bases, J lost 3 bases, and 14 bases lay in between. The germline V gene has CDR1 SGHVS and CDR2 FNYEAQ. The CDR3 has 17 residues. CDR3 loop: CASSLKTPDSYNSPLHF. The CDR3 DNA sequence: TGTGCCAGCAGCTTAAAGACCCCCGACAGCTATAATTCACCCCTCCACTTT.